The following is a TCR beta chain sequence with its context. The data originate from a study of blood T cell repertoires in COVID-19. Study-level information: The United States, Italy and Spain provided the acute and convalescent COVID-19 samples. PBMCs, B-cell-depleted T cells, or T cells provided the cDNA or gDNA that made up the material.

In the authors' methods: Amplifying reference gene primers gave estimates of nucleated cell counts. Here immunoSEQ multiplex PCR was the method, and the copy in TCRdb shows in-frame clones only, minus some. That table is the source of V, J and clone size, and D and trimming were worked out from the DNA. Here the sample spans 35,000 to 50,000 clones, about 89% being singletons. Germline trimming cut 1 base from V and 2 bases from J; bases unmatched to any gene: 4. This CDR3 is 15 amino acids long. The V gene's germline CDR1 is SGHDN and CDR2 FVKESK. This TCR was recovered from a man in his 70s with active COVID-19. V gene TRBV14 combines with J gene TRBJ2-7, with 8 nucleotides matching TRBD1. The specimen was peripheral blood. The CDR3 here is CASSQAGTGAYEQYF. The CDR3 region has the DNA TGTGCCAGCAGCCAAGCCGGGACAGGAGCCTACGAGCAGTACTTC.